The TCR beta chain described here comes from a study of T cells in Graves' hyperthyroidism and ophthalmopathy. The study, taken as a whole, reports: Ophthalmopathy got predicted by the model a median approximately six months before its onset. Peripheral blood also featured most of the thyroid clonotypes expanded above 0.001.

RNA transcripts provided the source from which TCR beta CDR3 regions were amplified. HTBI primers were employed in a first-round RT-PCR of the TCR CDR3. MiXCR, run by TCRdb on the multiplex PCR reads, gives a single entry per CDR3 protein. The sample lists fewer than 700,000 distinct CDR3 sequences, roughly 16% occurring once. The V end lost 0 bases, the J end lost 3 bases, and 12 bases lay between the germline ends. The CDR3 loop spans 15 amino acids. Germline lookup yields CDR1 SGHKS and CDR2 YYEKEE (reference sequence). Exclusion criteria comprised uncontrolled infection, other autoimmune disease, pregnancy or lactation. A few counts support this clonotype. What it recognizes is unknown.

The chain is built from TRBV5-5 and TRBJ1-2; tentatively, D is TRBD1 (6 bases). Sequences were obtained from blood. The source of this sequence is a woman aged 30 to 39 with Graves' hyperthyroidism. This CDR3 reads CASSLAIQGYYGYTF. CDR3 nucleotide sequence: TGTGCCAGCAGCTTGGCCATACAGGGATACTATGGCTACACCTTC.